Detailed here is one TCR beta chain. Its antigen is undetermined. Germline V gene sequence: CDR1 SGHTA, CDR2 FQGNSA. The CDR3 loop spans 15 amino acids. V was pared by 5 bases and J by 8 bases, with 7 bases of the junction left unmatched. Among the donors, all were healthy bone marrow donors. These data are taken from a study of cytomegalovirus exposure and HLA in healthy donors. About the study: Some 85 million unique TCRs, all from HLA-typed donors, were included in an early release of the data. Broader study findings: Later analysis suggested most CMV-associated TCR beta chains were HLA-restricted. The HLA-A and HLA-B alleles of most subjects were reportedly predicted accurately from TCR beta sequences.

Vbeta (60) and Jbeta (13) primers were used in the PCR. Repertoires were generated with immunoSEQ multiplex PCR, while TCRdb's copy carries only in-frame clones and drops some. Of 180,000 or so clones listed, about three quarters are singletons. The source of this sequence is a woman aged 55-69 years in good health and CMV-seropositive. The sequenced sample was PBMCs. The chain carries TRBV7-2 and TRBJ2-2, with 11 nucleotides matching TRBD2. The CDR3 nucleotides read TGTGCCAGCAGCGTGGTAGCGGGAGGGTCTGGGGAGCTGTTTTTT. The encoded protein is CASSVVAGGSGELFF.